The 18 T cell receptor beta chains given below trace back to one sample, sequenced in a study of T-cell memory formation after mild COVID-19. TCRdb re-analysed the 5' RACE reads in MiXCR, keeping a single row per CDR3 protein. The table shows about 180,000 distinct CDR3 sequences, with about 18% occurring only once. Sequenced input: PBMCs or a T cell subset sorted from them (not recorded which). These receptors were collected from a young man who had mild COVID-19 (a few samples of this study predate the infection). Cell type and time point are not known.

The rearrangement links TRBV28 to TRBJ1-1; D is perhaps TRBD1 (5 bases). V was cut by 7 bases and J by 1 base, with 10 bases left in between. This CDR3 has 13 residues. Looked up from germline, CDR1 is MDHEN and CDR2 is SYDVKM. CDR3 nucleotides: TGTGCCAGCAAATCAGGACAGAACACTGAAGCTTTCTTT. It codes for CASKSGQNTEAFF.

The rearrangement joins TRBV20-1 to TRBJ1-1; D is unclear. Germline V gene data show CDR1 as DFQATT and CDR2 as SNEGSKA (reference sequence). With 0 bases removed from V and 0 bases from J, the gap between germline ends came to 8 bases. The CDR3 has 14 residues. The CDR3 here is CSARDHILNTEAFF. The CDR3 DNA is TGCAGTGCTAGAGATCACATACTGAACACTGAAGCTTTCTTT.

This clonotype was observed at least ten times. The rearrangement joins TRBV11-2 to TRBJ1-1; 8 bases are a match to TRBD1. CDR1 SGHAT and CDR2 FQNNGV come from the germline V gene. This CDR3 contains 13 residues. The V gene end was trimmed by 5 bases and the J gene end by 3 bases; junction bases not matched to a gene: 2. CDR3 sequence reads: CASSLDRDTEAFF. In DNA, the CDR3 is TGTGCCAGCAGCCTGGACAGGGACACTGAAGCTTTCTTT.

V and J are TRBV7-9 and TRBJ1-5; D unclear. The CDR3 extends over 13 amino acids. Trimming pared 4 bases from V and 1 base from J, leaving 5 bases between. Per germline, CDR1 SEHNR and CDR2 FQNEAQ (reference sequence). The CDR3 DNA reads TGTGCCAGCAGCTCCGAGAGCAATCAGCCCCAGCATTTT. Translation: CASSSESNQPQHF.

This clonotype was seen ten or more times. V is TRBV7-8 and J is TRBJ2-3, with a weak D call TRBD1 (5 bases). V dropped 5 bases and J dropped 1 base, with 7 bases sitting between them. The CDR3 is 13 residues long. Germline V gene lookup returns CDR1 SGHVS and CDR2 FQNEAQ. The CDR3 DNA reads TGTGCCAGCAGCGTACAGGGCACAGATACGCAGTATTTT. Translated: CASSVQGTDTQYF.

The table lists this clonotype with a few counts. The V and J genes are TRBV4-2 and TRBJ2-1; 11 nucleotides match TRBD2. The CDR3 loop spans 19 amino acids. Germline CDR1 is LGHNA and CDR2 is YNFKEQ. After removal of 0 bases from V and 0 bases from J, the junction contained 7 bases not matched to a gene. The CDR3: CASSQEIAGGLISYNEQFF. CDR3 nucleotide sequence: TGTGCCAGCAGCCAAGAAATAGCGGGGGGGCTCATCTCCTACAATGAGCAGTTCTTC.

This clonotype showed up just a few times. The genes are TRBV7-9 and TRBJ2-3; D is undetermined. Germline lookup yields CDR1 SEHNR and CDR2 FQNEAQ (reference sequence). V lost 6 bases and J lost 1, with 11 bases in between. The CDR3 covers 14 residues. The DNA for the CDR3 is TGTGCCAGCAGACGGAAGACTGGCACAGATACGCAGTATTTT. Amino acid sequence: CASRRKTGTDTQYF. The full variable domain, completed using reference TRBV7-9 and TRBJ2-3, is DTGVSQNPRHKITKRGQNVTFRCDPISEHNRLYWYRQTLGQGPEFLTYFQNEAQLEKSRLLSDRFSAERPKGSFSTLEIQRTEQGDSAMYLCASRRKTGTDTQYFGPGTRLTVL.

The V and J genes are TRBV7-3 and TRBJ2-3; D gene uncertain. Germline V gives CDR1 SGHTA, CDR2 FQGTGA. The V end was cut by 2 bases, the J end by 4 bases, with 13 bases between. The CDR3 has 15 residues. This chain's CDR3 is CASSLGRQLSDTQYF. The CDR3 DNA sequence: TGTGCCAGCAGCTTAGGGCGGCAGCTGTCAGATACGCAGTATTTT.

The rearrangement joins TRBV7-2 to TRBJ2-1, with D possibly called TRBD1 or TRBD2 (5 bases each). From germline, CDR1 is SGHTA and CDR2 FQGNSA. V lost 8 bases to trimming and J lost 3 bases, with 20 bases between them. This CDR3 is built from 16 residues. DNA for the CDR3: TGTGCCAGCGAAATCCGAGGCAGGGACGGCTACAATGAGCAGTTCTTC. It codes for CASEIRGRDGYNEQFF.

This clonotype was detected only a few times. V usage is TRBV4-2 and J usage is TRBJ1-3; D is perhaps TRBD1 (5 bases). From germline, CDR1 is LGHNA and CDR2 YNFKEQ. This CDR3 contains 17 residues. Trimming stripped 0 bases from V and 3 bases from J, with 15 bases between. The CDR3 region is CASSQDPQGGGGNTIYF. The CDR3 DNA reads as TGTGCCAGCAGCCAAGATCCGCAGGGAGGTGGTGGAAACACCATATATTTT.

Of note for this clonotype: The CDR3 ends on some other residue instead of the conserved phenylalanine or tryptophan, so this is likely a read error. This chain uses TRBV7-2 with TRBJ1-5; possible D gene TRBD1, 5 bases. Germline CDR1 SGHTA, CDR2 FQGNSA. This CDR3 comprises 14 residues. V shed 5 bases and J shed 5 bases, with 13 bases lying between them. The CDR3 spells CASSRAGIHQPQHL. For the CDR3, the DNA is TGTGCCAGCAGCCGAGCAGGGATACATCAGCCCCAGCATTTA.

This clonotype occurred a few times. This sequence joins TRBV7-9 and TRBJ2-6, with 10 bases identical to TRBD1. CDR3 size: 20 residues. Looked up from germline, CDR1 is SEHNR and CDR2 is FQNEAQ (reference sequence). V shed 5 bases and J 4 bases; nucleotides not matched to a gene: 17. This chain's CDR3 is CASSPRDRGRLISGANVLTF. In nucleotides, the CDR3 is TGTGCCAGCAGCCCCCGGGACAGGGGACGCTTAATCTCAGGGGCCAACGTCCTGACTTTC.

This clonotype occurred a few times. The V and J genes are TRBV20-1 and TRBJ2-5; TRBD1 might be the D (5 bases). Trimming took 8 bases from V and 1 from J, leaving 11 bases between them. The CDR3 consists of 12 residues. Germline V gene lookup returns CDR1 DFQATT and CDR2 SNEGSKA (reference sequence). In nucleotides, the CDR3 is TGCAGTAGGGGCGCACCCCAAGAGACCCAGTACTTC. Translating it yields CSRGAPQETQYF.

This chain joins TRBV20-1 and TRBJ2-5; D possibly corresponds to TRBD2 (5 bases). Germline CDR1 DFQATT, CDR2 SNEGSKA (reference sequence). V gave up 5 bases and J gave up 1 base, with 11 bases separating them. The CDR3 totals 13 residues. The CDR3 DNA is TGCAGTGCTCCAAGACTATCCCAAGAGACCCAGTACTTC. It is translated as CSAPRLSQETQYF.

The chain joins TRBV12-3 or TRBV12-4 to TRBJ1-4; D uncertain. This CDR3 contains 11 residues. V was cut by 1 base and J by 16 bases, with 10 bases left in between. CDR3 residues: CASSLGVTQFF. As DNA, the CDR3 is TGTGCCAGCAGTTTAGGAGTTACTCAGTTTTTT.

The chain recombines TRBV19 with TRBJ1-5; D gene unclear. Germline V lookup: CDR1 LNHDA, CDR2 SQIVND (reference sequence). The CDR3 contains 15 residues. Deletions cut 2 bases from V and 7 bases from J, with 15 bases between. The CDR3 reads CASSISQVRRQPQHF. In DNA form, the CDR3 reads TGTGCCAGTAGTATAAGCCAGGTCCGGAGGCAGCCCCAGCATTTT.

This clonotype turned up a few times. V gene TRBV12-3 or TRBV12-4 combines with J gene TRBJ1-2, with a possible D match to TRBD1 (6 bases). V was cut by 2 bases and J by 6 bases, with 13 bases left in between. The CDR3 loop spans 14 amino acids. The CDR3 DNA reads as TGTGCCAGCAGTTTAACGGGGGCGGTTGATGGCTACACCTTC. Protein product: CASSLTGAVDGYTF.

This clonotype was picked up a small number of times. This chain connects TRBV6-5 to TRBJ1-1, with unresolved D. In germline, CDR1 is MNHEY, CDR2 SVGAGI. The CDR3 extends over 15 amino acids. With 6 bases removed from V and 1 base from J, the gap between germline ends came to 15 bases. The chain's CDR3 is CASRHGRHPNTEAFF. The CDR3 DNA follows: TGTGCCAGCAGACACGGGCGACATCCGAACACTGAAGCTTTCTTT.